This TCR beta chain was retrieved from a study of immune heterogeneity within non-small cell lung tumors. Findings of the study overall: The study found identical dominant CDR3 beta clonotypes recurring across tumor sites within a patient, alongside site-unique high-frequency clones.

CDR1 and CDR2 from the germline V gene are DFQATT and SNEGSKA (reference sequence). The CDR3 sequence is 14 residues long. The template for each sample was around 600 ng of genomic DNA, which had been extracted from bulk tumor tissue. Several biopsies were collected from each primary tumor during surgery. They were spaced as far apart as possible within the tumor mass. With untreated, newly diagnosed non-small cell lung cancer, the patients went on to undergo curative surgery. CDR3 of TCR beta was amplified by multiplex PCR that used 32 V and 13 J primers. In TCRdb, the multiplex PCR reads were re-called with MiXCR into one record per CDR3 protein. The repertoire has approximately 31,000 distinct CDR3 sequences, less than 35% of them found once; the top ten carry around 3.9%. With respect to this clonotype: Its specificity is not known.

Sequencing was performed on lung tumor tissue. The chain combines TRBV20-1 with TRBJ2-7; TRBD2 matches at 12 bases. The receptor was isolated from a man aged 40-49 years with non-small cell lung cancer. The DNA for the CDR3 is TGCATTGCCCTTAATCTAGCGGGAGGGTGGGAGCAGTACTTC. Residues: CIALNLAGGWEQYF.